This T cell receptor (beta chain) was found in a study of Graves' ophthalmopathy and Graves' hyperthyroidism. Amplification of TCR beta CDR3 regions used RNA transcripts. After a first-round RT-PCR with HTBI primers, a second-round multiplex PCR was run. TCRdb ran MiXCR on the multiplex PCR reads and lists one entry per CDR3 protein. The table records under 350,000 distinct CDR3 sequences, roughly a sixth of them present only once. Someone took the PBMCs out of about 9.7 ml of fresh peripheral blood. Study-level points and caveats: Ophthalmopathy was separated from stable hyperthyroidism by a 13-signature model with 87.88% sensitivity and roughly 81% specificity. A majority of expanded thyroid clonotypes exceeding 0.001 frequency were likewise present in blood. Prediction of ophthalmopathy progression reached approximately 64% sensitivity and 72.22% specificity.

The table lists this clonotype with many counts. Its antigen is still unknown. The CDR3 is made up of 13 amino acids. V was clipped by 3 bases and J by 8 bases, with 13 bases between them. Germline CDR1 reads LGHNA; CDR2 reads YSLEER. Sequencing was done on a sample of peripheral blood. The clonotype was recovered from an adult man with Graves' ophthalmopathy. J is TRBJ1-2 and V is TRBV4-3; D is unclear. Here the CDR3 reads CASSQERHHGYTF. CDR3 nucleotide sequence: TGCGCCAGCAGCCAGGAGAGACACCACGGCTACACCTTC.